Reported below is one T cell receptor beta chain. This clonotype was detected ten times or more. The antigen it binds to is not known. No base quality information exists; no much larger clone differs at one position. Per the publication, the treatment or condition label means: allogeneic hematopoietic cell transplantation with graft depleted of TCRalphabeta T cells and CD19 B cells. The children who served as transplant recipients had been given grafts of TCRalphabeta/CD19-depleted allogeneic hematopoietic cells. This specimen comes from a study of T-cell reconstitution after alpha-beta-depleted transplantation in children (dated by TCRdb to 2015 to 2016). Looking at the study overall: The study quantitatively tracked T-cell immune reconstitution after TCRalphabeta/CD19-depleted allogeneic hematopoietic cell transplantation in children using TCR repertoire profiling. Beyond this particular receptor, the publication reports: About two months after transplant, the apparently early recovery of alphabetaT-cell counts reportedly depended on just several hundred clones that had expanded rapidly and came from non-depleted graft cells. The frequencies of hyperexpanded clones fell over the following months, and after one year, T-cell counts and TCRbeta diversity were mostly attributed to newly produced T cells. In some patients, high TCRbeta diversity at day 60 was attributed to recipient T cells and intrathymic progenitors that had survived conditioning.

For CDR1 and CDR2, the germline V gene lists SGHRS and YFSETQ. Spanning cysteine to phenylalanine, the CDR3 consists of 15 amino acids. The retained sequence is limited to the CDR3, 45 bases, with the frame set at the first base. Trimming costs V 2 bases and J 0 bases, and their ends lie 12 bases apart. The library was generated by PCR. These reads were obtained on an Illumina HiSeq 2500. To normalize quantification of the TCRbeta repertoire, the TCR libraries were built with molecular barcoding that relied on unique molecular identifiers. TCRdb reworked the public reads: Q25 trimming with fastp, MiXCR clone assembly, productive beta chains retained. For every CDR3 protein sequence, its rows merge into one entry that carries the most common genes and DNA. This sample lists roughly 310,000 distinct CDR3 sequences; approximately 23% were detected once. The ten largest clones capture approximately 9.9% of the sample.

The chain links TRBV5-1 with TRBJ2-7, with a tentative D gene TRBD1 over 5 matching bases. This TCR was sampled from a male patient between 10 and 17 years old who had a stem cell transplant for acute lymphoblastic leukemia, so the T cells may come from the graft donor. The input for sequencing was PBMCs, mostly from graft donor cells, taken 180 days after TCRalphabeta/CD19-depleted stem cell transplant. In nucleotides, the sequence is TGCGCCAGCAGCTTCTTAGGGGCCGACTCCTACGAGCAGTACTTC. Its amino acids are CASSFLGADSYEQYF.